Listed below are T cell receptor beta chains from one sample, sequenced in a study of control samples from healthy donors and cancer patients. Method: immunoSEQ multiplex PCR; TCRdb's copy keeps in-frame clones and lacks some. This table holds approximately 100,000 clones, roughly 92% found once. Sequencing was done on a sample of blood. These receptors were collected from a human donor in good health. The donor label of this sample is uncertain. CDR3s include the opening cysteine and the closing phenylalanine or tryptophan. Each record gives: V gene, D gene, J gene, clone size, CDR3 protein, CDR3 DNA. A D gene is named only where the DNA matches it firmly. Rows give clone size only sometimes, using once, few, many, or a class for an expanded clone.

TRBV7-8,.,TRBJ1-5,.,CASSSVGGLDNQPQHF,TGTGCCAGCAGCTCGGTAGGAGGCTTAGACAATCAGCCCCAGCATTTT
TRBV11-2,.,TRBJ1-1,.,CASSLEGVSTEAFF,TGTGCCAGCAGCTTAGAAGGCGTCAGTACTGAAGCTTTCTTT
TRBV19,.,TRBJ2-3,.,CASSIAPISTDTQYF,TGTGCCAGTAGTATAGCTCCTATCTCCACAGATACGCAGTATTTT
TRBV4-2,.,TRBJ2-5,.,CASSQVPAQETQYF,TGTGCCAGCAGCCAAGTTCCAGCTCAAGAGACCCAGTACTTC
TRBV28,.,TRBJ1-2,.,CASSSGGNYGYTF,TGTGCCAGCAGTTCTGGAGGGAACTATGGCTACACCTTC
TRBV24-1,.,TRBJ2-7,few,CATSDAPRSNEQYF,TGTGCCACCAGTGACGCCCCCCGGTCCAACGAGCAGTACTTC
TRBV28,.,TRBJ1-2,.,CASSFLGGGYTF,TGTGCCAGCAGTTTTTTGGGCGGGGGCTACACCTTC
TRBV7-2,.,TRBJ1-3,once,CASSLQGNGNTIYF,TGTGCCAGCAGCTTACAGGGAAATGGAAACACCATATATTTT
TRBV6-2/TRBV6-3,TRBD1,TRBJ1-1,.,CASSSKGQGTRFYTEAFF,TGTGCCAGCAGTTCCAAGGGACAGGGGACCCGCTTTTACACTGAAGCTTTCTTT
TRBV14,.,TRBJ1-2,once,CASSRSVGGYTF,TGTGCCAGCAGCCGGTCCGTGGGGGGCTACACCTTC
TRBV21-1,.,TRBJ1-3,.,CASSRRQGRAGNTIYF,TGTGCCAGCAGCAGACGACAGGGAAGGGCTGGAAACACCATATATTTT
TRBV27,.,TRBJ1-1,.,CASAIGRMNTEAFF,TGTGCCAGCGCTATTGGACGGATGAACACTGAAGCTTTCTTT